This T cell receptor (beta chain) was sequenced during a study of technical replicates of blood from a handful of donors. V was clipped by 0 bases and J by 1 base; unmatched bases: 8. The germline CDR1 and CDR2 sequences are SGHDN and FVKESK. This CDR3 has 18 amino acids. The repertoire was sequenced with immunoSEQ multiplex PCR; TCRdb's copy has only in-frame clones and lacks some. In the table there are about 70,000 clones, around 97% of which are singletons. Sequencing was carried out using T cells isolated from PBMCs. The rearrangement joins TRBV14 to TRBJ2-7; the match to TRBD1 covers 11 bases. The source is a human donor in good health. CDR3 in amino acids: CASSQDKFRDRGSYEQYF. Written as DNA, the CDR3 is TGTGCCAGCAGCCAAGATAAGTTCCGGGACAGGGGGTCCTACGAGCAGTACTTC. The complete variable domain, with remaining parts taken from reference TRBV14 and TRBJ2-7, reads EAGVTQFPSHSVIEKGQTVTLRCDPISGHDNLYWYRRVMGKEIKFLLHFVKESKQDESGMPNNRFLAERTGGTYSTLKVQPAELEDSGVYFCASSQDKFRDRGSYEQYFGPGTRLTVT.